This entry describes one T cell receptor (beta chain). The target antigen is unknown. From germline, CDR1 is KGHSH and CDR2 LQKENI. Trimming shortened V by 1 base and J by 0 bases, and 13 bases separated the two germline ends. CDR3 length equals 16 residues. The data were obtained in a study of graft-versus-host responses after intestinal transplantation. Libraries were prepared by immunoSEQ multiplex PCR; TCRdb keeps only in-frame clonotypes and omits some of them. This table has 80,000 or so clones, approximately 92% appearing once. Study-level points and caveats: Early after transplant, HvG clones declined as circulating GvH clones peaked. Where graft-donor T cell macrochimerism was present, patients had high graft-versus-host to host-versus-graft clonal ratios in allografts. Marrow from the recipient contained GvH clones, some of which had appeared first in ileum or blood.

The sequence was collected from a human patient who received an intestinal transplant, so some T cells may come from the graft donor. J is TRBJ2-7 and V is TRBV18, with D uncertain. Sequencing was performed on PBMCs, taken 98 days after intestinal transplantation. CDR3 sequence reads: CASSPLRGVRSYEQYF. The CDR3 nucleotides are TGTGCCAGCTCACCACTCCGCGGAGTCCGCTCCTACGAGCAGTACTTC. The full variable domain, its missing parts supplied by reference TRBV18 and TRBJ2-7, is NAGVMQNPRHLVRRRGQEARLRCSPMKGHSHVYWYRQLPEEGLKFMVYLQKENIIDESGMPKERFSAEFPKEGPSILRIQQVVRGDSAAYFCASSPLRGVRSYEQYFGPGTRLTVT.